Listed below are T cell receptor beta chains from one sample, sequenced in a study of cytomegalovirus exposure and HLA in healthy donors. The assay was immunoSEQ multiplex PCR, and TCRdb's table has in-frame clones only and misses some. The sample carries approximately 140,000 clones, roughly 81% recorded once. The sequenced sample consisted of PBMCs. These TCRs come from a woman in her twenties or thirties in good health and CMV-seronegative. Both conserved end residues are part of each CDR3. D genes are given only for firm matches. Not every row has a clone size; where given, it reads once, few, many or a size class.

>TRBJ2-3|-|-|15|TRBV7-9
CASSFTGLSTDTQYF
TGTGCCAGCAGCTTTACTGGACTGAGCACAGATACGCAGTATTTT
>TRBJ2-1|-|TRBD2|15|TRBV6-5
CASSPTTSGGNEQFF
TGTGCCAGCAGTCCCACGACTAGCGGGGGTAATGAGCAGTTCTTC
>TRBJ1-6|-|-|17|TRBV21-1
CASSKEGRVTYNSPLHF
TGTGCCAGCAGCAAAGAAGGCAGGGTGACCTATAATTCACCCCTCCACTTT
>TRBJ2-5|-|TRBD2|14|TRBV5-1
CASSSGGDMETQYF
TGCGCCAGCAGCTCGGGGGGGGACATGGAGACCCAGTACTTC
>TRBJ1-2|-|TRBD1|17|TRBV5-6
CASSLGFGGQGFYGYTF
TGTGCCAGCAGCTTGGGATTCGGGGGACAGGGCTTCTATGGCTACACCTTC
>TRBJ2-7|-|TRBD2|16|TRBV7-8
CASSLETSGGPFEQYF
TGTGCCAGCAGCTTAGAGACTAGCGGGGGGCCTTTTGAGCAGTACTTC
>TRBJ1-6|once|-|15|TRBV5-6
CASSLVGLAGSPLHF
TGTGCCAGCAGCTTGGTAGGATTGGCAGGCTCACCCCTCCACTTT
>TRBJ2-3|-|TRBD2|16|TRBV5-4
CASSLRGGFGTDTQYF
TGTGCCAGCAGCTTACGGGGGGGATTCGGAACAGATACGCAGTATTTT
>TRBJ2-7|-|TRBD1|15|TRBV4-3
CASSQERGPSYEQYF
TGCGCCAGCAGCCAAGAGAGGGGGCCCTCCTACGAGCAGTACTTC
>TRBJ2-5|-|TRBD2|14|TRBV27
CASQRGGLQETQYF
TGTGCCAGCCAGCGGGGGGGCTTGCAAGAGACCCAGTACTTC
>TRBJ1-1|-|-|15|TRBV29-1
CSGAAGWGMNTEAFF
TGCAGCGGTGCTGCGGGTTGGGGTATGAACACTGAAGCTTTCTTT
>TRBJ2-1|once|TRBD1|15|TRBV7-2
CASTVGQGAHNEQFF
TGTGCCAGCACCGTGGGACAGGGGGCCCACAATGAGCAGTTCTTC
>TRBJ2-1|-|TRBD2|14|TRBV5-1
CASSLFSSGNEQFF
TGCGCCAGCAGCTTGTTTTCTAGCGGAAATGAGCAGTTCTTC
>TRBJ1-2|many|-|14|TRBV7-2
CASSPSRHRGGYTF
TGTGCCAGCAGCCCAAGCCGTCACCGGGGTGGCTACACCTTC
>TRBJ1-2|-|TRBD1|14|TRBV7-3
CASSPYRQGYGYTF
TGTGCCAGCAGCCCCTATCGACAGGGATATGGCTACACCTTC
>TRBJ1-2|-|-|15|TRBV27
CASSLNAMGGGGYTF
TGTGCCAGCAGTTTAAACGCGATGGGGGGTGGTGGCTACACCTTC
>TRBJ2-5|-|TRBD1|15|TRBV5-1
CASSPRPDRPPEQYF
TGCGCCAGCAGCCCACGACCGGACAGGCCCCCGGAGCAGTACTTC
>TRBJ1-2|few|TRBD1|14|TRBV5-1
CASSPGQGQDGYTF
TGCGCCAGCAGCCCGGGACAGGGGCAGGATGGCTACACCTTC
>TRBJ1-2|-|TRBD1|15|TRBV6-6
CASSYSAGGNYGYTF
TGTGCCAGCAGTTACTCGGCAGGGGGCAACTATGGCTACACCTTC
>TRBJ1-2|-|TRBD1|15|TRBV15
CATSRGKDRTYGYTF
TGTGCCACCAGCAGAGGGAAGGACAGGACCTATGGCTACACCTTC
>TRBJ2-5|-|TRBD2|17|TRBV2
CASSAGLAGGRGETQYF
TGTGCCAGCAGTGCAGGACTAGCGGGGGGGCGGGGAGAGACCCAGTACTTC
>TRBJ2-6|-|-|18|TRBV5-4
CASNSRGGILSGANVLTF
TGTGCCAGCAACTCGAGGGGGGGGATACTCTCTGGGGCCAACGTCCTGACTTTC
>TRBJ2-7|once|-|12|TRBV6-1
CASSPRGYEQYF
TGTGCCAGCAGTCCCCGGGGCTACGAGCAGTACTTC
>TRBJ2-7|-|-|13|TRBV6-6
CASSAPGGYEQYF
TGTGCCAGCAGTGCCCCCGGGGGCTACGAGCAGTACTTC
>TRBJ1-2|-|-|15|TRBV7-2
CASSPDRTYGYGYTF
TGTGCCAGCAGCCCCGACAGGACTTACGGCTATGGCTACACCTTC
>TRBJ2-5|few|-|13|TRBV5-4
CASSLRQKETQYF
TGTGCCAGCAGCTTGCGACAGAAGGAGACCCAGTACTTC
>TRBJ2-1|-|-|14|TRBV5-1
CASIEGGSYNEQFF
TGCGCCAGCATAGAGGGGGGGTCCTACAATGAGCAGTTCTTC
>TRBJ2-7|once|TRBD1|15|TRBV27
CASSPAGTGGYEQYF
TGTGCCAGCAGCCCTGCCGGGACAGGTGGATACGAGCAGTACTTC
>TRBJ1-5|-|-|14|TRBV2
CASSPQGSNQPQHF
TGTGCCAGCAGCCCTCAGGGTAGCAATCAGCCCCAGCATTTT
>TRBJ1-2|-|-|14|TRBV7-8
CASSPSHGDYGYTF
TGTGCCAGCAGCCCCAGCCACGGGGACTATGGCTACACCTTC
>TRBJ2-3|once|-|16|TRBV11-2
CASSSKWGAYTDTQYF
TGTGCCAGCAGCTCTAAGTGGGGAGCGTACACAGATACGCAGTATTTT
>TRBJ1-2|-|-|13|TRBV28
CASSLWGGYGYTF
TGTGCCAGCAGTTTATGGGGGGGCTATGGCTACACCTTC
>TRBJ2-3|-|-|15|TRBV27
CASSFYSSSRDTQYF
TGTGCCAGCAGTTTCTACAGCTCGTCACGAGATACGCAGTATTTT
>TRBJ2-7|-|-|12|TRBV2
CASRQGGYEQYF
TGTGCCAGCAGGCAGGGGGGCTACGAGCAGTACTTC